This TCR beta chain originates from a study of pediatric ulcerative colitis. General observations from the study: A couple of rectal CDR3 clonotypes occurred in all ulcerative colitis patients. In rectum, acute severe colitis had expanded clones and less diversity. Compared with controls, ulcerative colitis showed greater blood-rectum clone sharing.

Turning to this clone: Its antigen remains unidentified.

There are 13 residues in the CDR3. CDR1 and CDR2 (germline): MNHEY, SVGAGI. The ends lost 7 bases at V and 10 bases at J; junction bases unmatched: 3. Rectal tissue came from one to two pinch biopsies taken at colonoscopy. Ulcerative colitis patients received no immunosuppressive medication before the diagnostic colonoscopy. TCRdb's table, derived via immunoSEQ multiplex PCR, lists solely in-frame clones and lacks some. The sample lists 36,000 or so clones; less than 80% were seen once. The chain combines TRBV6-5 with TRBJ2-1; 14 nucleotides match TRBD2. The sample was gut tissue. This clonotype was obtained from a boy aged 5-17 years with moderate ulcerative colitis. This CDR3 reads CASMTSGRGEQFF. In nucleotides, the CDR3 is TGTGCCAGCATGACTAGCGGGAGGGGCGAGCAGTTCTTC.